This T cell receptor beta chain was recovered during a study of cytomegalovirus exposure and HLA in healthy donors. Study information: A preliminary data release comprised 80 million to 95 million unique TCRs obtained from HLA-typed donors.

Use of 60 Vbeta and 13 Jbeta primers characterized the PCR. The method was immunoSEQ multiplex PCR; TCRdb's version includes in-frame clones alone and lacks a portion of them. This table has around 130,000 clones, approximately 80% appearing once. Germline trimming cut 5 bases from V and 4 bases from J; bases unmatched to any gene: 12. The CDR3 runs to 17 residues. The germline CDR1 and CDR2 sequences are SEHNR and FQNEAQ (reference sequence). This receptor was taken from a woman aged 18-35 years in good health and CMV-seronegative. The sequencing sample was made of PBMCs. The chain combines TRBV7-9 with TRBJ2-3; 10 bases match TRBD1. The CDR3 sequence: CASSQRTGGGGPDTQYF. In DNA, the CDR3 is TGTGCCAGCAGCCAACGGACAGGGGGTGGGGGACCAGATACGCAGTATTTT.